This TCR beta chain was documented in a study of T cell repertoires in cytomegalovirus infection. Study-level results: In two of eight donors, the top clonotype was HLA-C-restricted CMV-specific.

For this clonotype: Antigen: not known.

CDR1 and CDR2 (germline): SEHNR, FQNEAQ (reference sequence). CDR3 length equals 15 residues. V was trimmed by 1 base and J by 1 base, leaving 9 bases between them. TCRdb re-analysed the reads in MiXCR, keeping a single row per CDR3 protein. Seen here are 200,000 to 300,000 distinct CDR3 sequences, approximately 9% observed once, and the top ten hold about 16%. The sequence derives from a human donor in good health (CMV status not recorded). Some clones in this sample may be carry-over from other donors' samples. The chain is built from TRBV7-9 and TRBJ2-3; D tentatively reads TRBD1 or TRBD2 (5 bases each). Sequenced sample: PBMCs. This chain's CDR3 is CASSLGGTRTDTQYF. CDR3 coding DNA: TGTGCCAGCAGCTTAGGAGGGACCCGCACAGATACGCAGTATTTT.